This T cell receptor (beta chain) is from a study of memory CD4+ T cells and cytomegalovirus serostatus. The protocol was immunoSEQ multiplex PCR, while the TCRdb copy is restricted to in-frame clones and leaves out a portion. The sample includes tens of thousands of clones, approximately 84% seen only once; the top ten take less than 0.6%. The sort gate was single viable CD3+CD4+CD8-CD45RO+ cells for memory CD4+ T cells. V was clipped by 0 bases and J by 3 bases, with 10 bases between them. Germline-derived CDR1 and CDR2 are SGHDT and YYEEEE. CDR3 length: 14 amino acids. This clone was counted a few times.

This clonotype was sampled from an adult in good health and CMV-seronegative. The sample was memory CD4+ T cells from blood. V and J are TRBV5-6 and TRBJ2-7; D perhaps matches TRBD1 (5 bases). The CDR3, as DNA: TGTGCCAGCAGCTTGGCAGGGTCCGGCTACGAGCAGTACTTC. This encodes CASSLAGSGYEQYF.